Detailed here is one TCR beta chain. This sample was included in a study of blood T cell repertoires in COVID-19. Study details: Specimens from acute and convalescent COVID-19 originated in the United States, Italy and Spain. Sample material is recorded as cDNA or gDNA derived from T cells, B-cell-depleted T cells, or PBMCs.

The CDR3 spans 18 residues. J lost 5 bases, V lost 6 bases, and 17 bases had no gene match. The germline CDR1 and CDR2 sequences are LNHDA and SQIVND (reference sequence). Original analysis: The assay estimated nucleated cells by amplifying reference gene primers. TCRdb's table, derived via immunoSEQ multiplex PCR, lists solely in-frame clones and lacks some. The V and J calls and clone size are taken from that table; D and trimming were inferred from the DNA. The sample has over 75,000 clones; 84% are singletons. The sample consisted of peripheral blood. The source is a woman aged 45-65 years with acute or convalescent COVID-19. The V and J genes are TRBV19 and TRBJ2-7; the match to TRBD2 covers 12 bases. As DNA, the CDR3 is TGTGCCAGTAGCTCCGTCCGGCTACTAGCGGGAGGTATCCACGAGCAGTACTTC. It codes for CASSSVRLLAGGIHEQYF.